Described below is a single TCR delta chain sequence and its context. The amino acid sequence in TCRdb belongs to a much larger clone and departs from this DNA's translation at residue 5, likely a sequencing read error; the sequence shown is translated from the DNA. Vgamma9/Vdelta2+ and Vdelta2-negative gammadelta T cells were flow-sorted from PBMC for bulk sequencing. The CDR3 is 23 residues long. CDR1 is TSWWSYY and CDR2 is QGS in the germline V gene. V lost 4 bases to trimming and J lost 0 bases; unmatched junction nucleotides: 28. This sample was included in a study of γδ T cells in repeated Plasmodium falciparum infection. Each sorted gammadelta sample had TRG and TRD chains sequenced. TCRdb re-called clones from the multiplex PCR reads via CATT. Found here are 55,000 to 70,000 delta-chain clones, over 1.5% of them singletons; the top ten hold 15%.

The chain joins TRDV1 to TRDJ1; 8 positions agree with TRDD3. This TCR was recovered from a pool of human donors (malaria-infected and uninfected, not separated). Sequencing was done on a sample of gamma-delta T cells from blood. CDR3 sequence reads: CALGGKSTFGPLLGAKYTDKLIF. The DNA for the CDR3 is TGTGCTCTTGGGGGAAAATCCACGTTCGGTCCCCTACTGGGGGCCAAATACACCGATAAACTCATCTTT.